The TCR beta chain described here comes from a study of human T cells and chemical hapten exposure (dated by TCRdb to about 2021). With respect to the entire study: For sensitization, 2% DPC in acetone was applied to a 2 cm by 2 cm area of upper inner arm skin. The study tracked peripheral blood TCR repertoire changes in vivo during primary and secondary sensitization to the hapten diphenylcyclopropenone (DPC) in alopecia patients. Alopecia areata with under or over 50% scalp involvement, alopecia totalis and alopecia universalis were represented in the patient cohort, which was mostly female. Libraries were pooled for sequencing, and variation in per-sample TCR yields was attributed mainly to small differences in library volumes within the pool. For TCR sequencing, blood came from 25 to 35 alopecia patients at anywhere from one to four time points (pre-sensitization, 2, 6 and 24 weeks). Weekly therapeutic DPC doses were additionally applied to the scalp of patients throughout the roughly 23-week study period. Patient blood was sampled pre-sensitization (week 0) and at 2, 6 and about 24 weeks after DPC sensitization. Patch testing on the upper back used Finn chambers containing 0.01% DPC, with scoring done after 6 days according to International Contact Dermatitis Research Group standards.

The germline ends are 14 bases apart after V is trimmed by 4 bases and J by 7 bases. Sequences MNHEY (CDR1) and SVGEGT (CDR2) are obtained from the germline V gene. The CDR3, cysteine through phenylalanine, is 13 amino acids long. The DNA shown is the 39-base CDR3, in frame from base 1. The protocol used for the library was RACE. Sequencing instrument: NextSeq 500. Library preparation attached unique molecular identifiers to individual cDNA molecules for quantitative, reproducible TCR counting. Each blood RNA sample was used to sequence both TCR alpha and TCR beta chains. The source study handled its data this way. A median of about 100,000 TCRs per sample was observed, with a range of about 20,000 to 700,000. The Decombinator software suite was used to annotate V, J and CDR3 in the TCR reads. To make PS versus PT1 abundance plots, every sample was subsampled to the same number of TCRs (28,000). TCRs were defined as expanded if absent before sensitization and observed at least eight times at the 2-week time point. TCRdb reprocessing: public reads trimmed at Q25 with fastp, clones called with MiXCR, in-frame beta chains kept. Every distinct CDR3 protein forms one entry, paired with its most common genes and DNA. The V and J calls, along with clone size, are taken from TCRdb and not from the paper's own processing. Here the sample has 150,000 to 200,000 distinct CDR3 sequences; roughly a quarter occur a single time. The top ten clonotypes cover around 1.9% of the sample.

Worth noting for this clonotype: Its antigen remains undetermined. Qualities for individual bases were not recorded, and no much larger clone is one base off.

This specimen's time point label, per the study, means: patch test 3, about 24 weeks after DPC sensitization. The sample's treatment or condition label, decoded: therapeutic diphenylcyclopropenone sensitization with weekly scalp DPC. At each patch-test visit, blood was drawn before the patch test was applied. Patients were considered eligible if aged 18 to 70, diagnosed with alopecia and deemed suitable for DPC therapy, and patients were excluded if pregnant. Total RNA was isolated from unfractionated whole blood collected in Tempus Blood RNA tubes. The paper's findings and limits, for the study overall: Compared with pre-sensitization or healthy control sets, expanded TCRs formed significantly more large CDR3 similarity clusters, which is consistent with antigen-driven responses. A positive correlation was found between the number of PT1 expanded TCRs and patch test score, with significance reached at thresholds 8, 16 and 32 but not 4. No change with DPC sensitization was found in the number of TCRs above 1 in 1000 frequency, and no evidence of global repertoire structure alterations was found. After repeated subsampling, changes were observed in the strength of the expansion versus patch-test correlation and in the threshold at which the correlation became significant. Because every patient had alopecia, a presumed autoimmune disease, the patients' immune response might differ from that of healthy individuals.

This clonotype originated in a woman between 18 and 29 years old with alopecia areata. Some clones in this sample may be carry-over from other donors' samples. The receptor chain draws on TRBV6-2 or TRBV6-3 and TRBJ2-7; TRBD2 is possibly the D segment (6 matching bases). The sequenced sample was whole blood, obtained in connection with sensitization to the hapten diphenylcyclopropenone (DPC). The DNA is TGTGCCAGCAGTTCCCTAGCGAGAGGAGAGCAGTACTTC. It is translated as CASSSLARGEQYF.